This is a list of T cell receptor beta chains from one sample in a study of shared clonotypes between healthy human individuals. Using immunoSEQ multiplex PCR, the repertoire was profiled, and TCRdb retains in-frame clones only, with some absent. The sample yields 2 million to 2.5 million clones, approximately 93% seen once. Input material: naive CD4+ T cells from PBMCs. The receptors derive from a man younger than 35 in good health. Some clones in this sample may be carry-over from other donors' samples. CDR3s leave out the opening cysteine and the closing phenylalanine or tryptophan.

v_call cdr3_aa
TRBV29-1 SVGAGSYEQY
TRBV11-2 ASSSIPGAYNEQF
TRBV10-3 AISEIGGTSNEQF
TRBV9 ASSVKAGGWGGYT
TRBV7-3 ASSLMPLFAGGNNEQF
TRBV30 AWGGGLPETQY
TRBV5-1 ASSMTGGGNQPQH
TRBV12-2 ASRLAGGGTETQY
TRBV6-4 ATSRELAADTQY
TRBV29-1 SVGGGSTYEQY
TRBV6-5 ASRIDGTGGREQY
TRBV19 ASSIPQGPIYGYT
TRBV5-1 ASSPSTGFDEQY
TRBV5-6 ASSFLYEQY
TRBV11-2 ASSPGYYGYT
TRBV7-6 ASSVDTNTGELF
TRBV6-6 ASSYGPRETQY
TRBV10-3 ATGTYGNEQF
TRBV7-8 ASSLGFGPQYRDGYT
TRBV18 ASSPGTGGNGYT
TRBV28 ASREPTPPEAF
TRBV14 ASSQAVVPGDTQY
TRBV6-1 ASRGTGLAYEQY
TRBV2 ASRTDLAGGTDTQY
TRBV2 ASSVTYLQY
TRBV6-1 ASSARRVDQPQH
TRBV6-1 ASRRDTLSYEQY
TRBV7-9 ASSLGLDRGDYGYT
TRBV28 ASRKPGREGSVQY
TRBV5-1 ASSSGTGEDEQY
TRBV7-9 ASSFERGTEAF
TRBV28 ASRSLVVDGYT